This T cell receptor beta chain comes out of a study of OX40 agonist ivuxolimab in advanced cancers. The CDR3 covers 17 residues. The germline V gene has CDR1 ENHRY and CDR2 SYGVKD. J gave up 2 bases and V 3 bases, and 10 bases lay outside the gene matches. Profiling relied on immunoSEQ multiplex PCR, and the TCRdb table lists in-frame clones only, not all of them. The sample records around 130,000 clones, 80% to 95% being singletons. The chain recombines TRBV10-3 with TRBJ2-3; 8 bases match TRBD2. The sequence derives from an adult with an advanced solid tumor such as melanoma, head and neck, liver or kidney cancer. Specimen: CD4+ or CD8+ T cells sorted from blood, collected in a trial of the OX40 agonist ivuxolimab. The chain's CDR3 is CAISDPLAGELTDTQYF. As DNA, the CDR3 is TGTGCCATCAGTGACCCTCTAGCGGGTGAACTCACAGATACGCAGTATTTT.